The T cell receptor (beta chain) described here comes from a study of CD8 T cells in Susac syndrome. This clonotype was counted once. The antigen remains unidentified. TCR beta sequencing was performed on blood CD8+ and CD4+ T cells. Susac syndrome patients met recently defined diagnostic criteria for definite or probable disease. Negative isolation yielded CD8+ and CD4+ T cells; FACS enriched TEMRA cells. A quantity of roughly 0.5 to 1 ug RNA underwent reverse transcription using random hexamers. TCRdb used MiXCR to reprocess the immunoSEQ multiplex PCR reads, holding one entry per CDR3 protein. This sample has 92,000 or so distinct CDR3 sequences, with about 95% found just once. Study observations and caveats: About 16 Susac-specific public clones were found in total CD8+ repertoires and roughly five in CD8+ TEMRA repertoires.

This CDR3 region has 13 residues. CDR1 SGHNT and CDR2 YYREEE come from the germline V gene (reference sequence). After removal of 2 bases from V and 6 bases from J, the junction contained 3 bases not matched to a gene. This sequence was found in a human donor with Susac syndrome. V usage is TRBV5-4 and J usage is TRBJ2-3, with TRBD2 identical over 7 bases. Sequencing input: CD8+ T cells from PBMCs. CDR3 DNA: TGTGCCAGCAGCTTTTGGGGAGGGGATACGCAGTATTTT. Protein sequence: CASSFWGGDTQYF.